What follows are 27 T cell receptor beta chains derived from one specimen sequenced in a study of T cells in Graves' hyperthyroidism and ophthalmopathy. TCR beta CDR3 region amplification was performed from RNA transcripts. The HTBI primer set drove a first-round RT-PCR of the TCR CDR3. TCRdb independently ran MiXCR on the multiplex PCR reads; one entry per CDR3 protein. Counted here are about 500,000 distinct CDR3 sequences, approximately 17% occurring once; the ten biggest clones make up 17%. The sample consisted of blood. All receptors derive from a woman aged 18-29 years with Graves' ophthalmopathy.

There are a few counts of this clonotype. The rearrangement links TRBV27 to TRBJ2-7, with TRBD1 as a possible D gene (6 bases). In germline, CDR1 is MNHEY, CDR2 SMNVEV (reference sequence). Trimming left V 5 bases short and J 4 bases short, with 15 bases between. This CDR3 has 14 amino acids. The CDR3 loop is CASSPLGQSYEQYF. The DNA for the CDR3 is TGTGCCAGCAGTCCACTTGGACAGTCTTACGAGCAGTACTTC.

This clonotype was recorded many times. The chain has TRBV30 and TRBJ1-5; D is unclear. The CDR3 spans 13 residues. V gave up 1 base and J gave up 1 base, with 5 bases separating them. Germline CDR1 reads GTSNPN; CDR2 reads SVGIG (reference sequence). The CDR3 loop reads CAWSGLSNQPQHF. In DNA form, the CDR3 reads TGTGCCTGGAGTGGGCTAAGCAATCAGCCCCAGCATTTT.

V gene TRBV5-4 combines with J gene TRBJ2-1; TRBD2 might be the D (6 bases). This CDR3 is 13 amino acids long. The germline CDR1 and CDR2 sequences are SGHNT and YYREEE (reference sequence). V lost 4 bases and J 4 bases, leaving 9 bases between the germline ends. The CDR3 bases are TGTGCCAGCAGCACCGGGACTTACAATGAGCAGTTCTTC. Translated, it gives CASSTGTYNEQFF.

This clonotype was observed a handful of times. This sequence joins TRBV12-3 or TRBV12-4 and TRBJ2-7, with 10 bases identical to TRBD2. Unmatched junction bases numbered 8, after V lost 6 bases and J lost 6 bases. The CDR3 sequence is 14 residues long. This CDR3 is CASRRASGSCEQYF. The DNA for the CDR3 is TGTGCCAGCAGGCGGGCTAGCGGGAGCTGCGAGCAGTACTTC.

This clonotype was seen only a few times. The CDR3 nucleotides are TGTGCCAGCAGCTCGGGACAGGAAAACTGGCACGAGCAGTACTTC. Translating it yields CASSSGQENWHEQYF. The chain is built from TRBV7-9 and TRBJ2-7; 8 bases match TRBD1. The V segment lost 4 bases and the J segment 5 bases; nucleotides outside the gene matches: 10. Germline CDR1 reads SEHNR; CDR2 reads FQNEAQ (reference sequence). CDR3 length equals 15 residues.

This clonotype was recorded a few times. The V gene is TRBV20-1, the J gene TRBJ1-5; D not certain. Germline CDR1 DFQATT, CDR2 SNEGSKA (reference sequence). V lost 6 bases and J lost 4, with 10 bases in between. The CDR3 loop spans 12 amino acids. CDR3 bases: TGCAGTGCGCCCGAACGAAATCAGCCCCAGCATTTT. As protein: CSAPERNQPQHF.

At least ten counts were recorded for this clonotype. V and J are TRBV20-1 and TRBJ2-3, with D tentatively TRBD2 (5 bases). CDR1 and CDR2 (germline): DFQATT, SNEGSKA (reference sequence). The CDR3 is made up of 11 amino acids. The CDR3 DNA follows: TGCGCAGGCGGCGCGGGAGATACGCAGTATTTT. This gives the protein CAGGAGDTQYF.

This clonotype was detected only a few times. In nucleotides, the CDR3 is TGCAGTGCTAGAGAGGGTCTGGGGGGGCCGAACACTGAAGCTTTCTTT. Amino acid sequence: CSAREGLGGPNTEAFF. The rearrangement links TRBV20-1 to TRBJ1-1; possible D gene TRBD1, 6 bases. Germline V gene data show CDR1 as DFQATT and CDR2 as SNEGSKA (reference sequence). The CDR3 covers 16 residues. Trimming cost V 0 bases and J 1 base, with 15 bases left between them.

The CDR3 loop reads CAISEYGGTEAFF. Here the CDR3 DNA reads TGTGCCATCAGTGAGTATGGGGGCACTGAAGCTTTCTTT. V usage is TRBV10-3 and J usage is TRBJ1-1; the D gene is possibly TRBD1 (5 bases). V shed 1 base and J shed 4 bases, with 7 bases lying between them. Germline values: CDR1 ENHRY, CDR2 SYGVKD. The CDR3 length is 13 residues.

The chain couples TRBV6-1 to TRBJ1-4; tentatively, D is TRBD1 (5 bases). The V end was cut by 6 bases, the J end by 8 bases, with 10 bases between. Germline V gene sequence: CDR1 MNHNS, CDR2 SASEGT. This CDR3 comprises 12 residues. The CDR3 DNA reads TGTGCCAGCAGGCCCGGGACCGAAAAACTGTTTTTT. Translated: CASRPGTEKLFF.

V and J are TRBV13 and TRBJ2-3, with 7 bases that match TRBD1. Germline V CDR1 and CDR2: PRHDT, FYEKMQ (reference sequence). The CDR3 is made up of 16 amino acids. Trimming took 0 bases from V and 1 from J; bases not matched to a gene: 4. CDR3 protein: CASSLGWQGGTDTQYF. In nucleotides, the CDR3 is TGTGCCAGCAGCTTAGGATGGCAGGGGGGCACAGATACGCAGTATTTT.

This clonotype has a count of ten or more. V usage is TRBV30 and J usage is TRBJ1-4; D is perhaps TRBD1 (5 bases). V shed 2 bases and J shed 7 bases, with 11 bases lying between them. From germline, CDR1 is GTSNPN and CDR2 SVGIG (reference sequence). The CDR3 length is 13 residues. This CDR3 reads CAWSTQDTEKLFF. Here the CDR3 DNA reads TGTGCCTGGAGTACCCAGGACACTGAAAAACTGTTTTTT.

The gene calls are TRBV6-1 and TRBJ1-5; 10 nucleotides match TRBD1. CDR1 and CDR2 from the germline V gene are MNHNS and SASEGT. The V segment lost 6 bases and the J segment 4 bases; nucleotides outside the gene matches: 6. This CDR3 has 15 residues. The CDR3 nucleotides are TGTGCCAGCAGGACAGGGGGCCCGGGGAATCAGCCCCAGCATTTT. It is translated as CASRTGGPGNQPQHF.

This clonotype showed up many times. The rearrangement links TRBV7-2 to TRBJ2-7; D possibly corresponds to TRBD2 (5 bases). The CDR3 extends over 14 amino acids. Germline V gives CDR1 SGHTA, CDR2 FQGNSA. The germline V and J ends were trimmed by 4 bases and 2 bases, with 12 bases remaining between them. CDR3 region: CASSSHEGPYEQYF. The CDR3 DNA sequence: TGTGCCAGCAGCTCGCACGAGGGTCCCTACGAGCAGTACTTC.

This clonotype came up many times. The CDR3 loop is CASSYEGGPNEQFF. The CDR3 DNA reads TGTGCCAGCAGTTATGAGGGGGGGCCGAATGAGCAGTTCTTC. This sequence joins TRBV6-5 and TRBJ2-1; possibly TRBD2 for D (7 bases). Trimming left V 3 bases short and J 7 bases short, with 13 bases between. The V gene's germline CDR1 is MNHEY and CDR2 SVGAGI. This CDR3 is built from 14 residues.

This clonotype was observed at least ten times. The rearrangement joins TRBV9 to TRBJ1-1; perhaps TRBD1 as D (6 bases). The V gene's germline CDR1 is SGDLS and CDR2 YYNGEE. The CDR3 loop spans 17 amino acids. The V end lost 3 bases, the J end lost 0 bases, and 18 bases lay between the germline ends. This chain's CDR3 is CASSGRGATGLNTEAFF. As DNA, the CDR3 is TGTGCCAGCAGCGGACGCGGTGCTACAGGGTTGAACACTGAAGCTTTCTTT.

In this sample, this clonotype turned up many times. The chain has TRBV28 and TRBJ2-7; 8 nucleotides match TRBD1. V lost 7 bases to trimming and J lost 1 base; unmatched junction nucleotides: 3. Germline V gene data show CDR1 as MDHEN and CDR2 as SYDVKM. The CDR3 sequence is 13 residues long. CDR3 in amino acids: CASIRTGSYEQYF. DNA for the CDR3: TGTGCCAGCATCAGGACAGGGTCCTACGAGCAGTACTTC.

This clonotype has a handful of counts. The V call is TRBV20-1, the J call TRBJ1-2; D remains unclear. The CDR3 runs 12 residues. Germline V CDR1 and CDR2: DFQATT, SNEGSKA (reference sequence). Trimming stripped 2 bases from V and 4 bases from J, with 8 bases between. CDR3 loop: CSARPTGYGYTF. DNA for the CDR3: TGCAGTGCTAGACCAACCGGCTATGGCTACACCTTC.

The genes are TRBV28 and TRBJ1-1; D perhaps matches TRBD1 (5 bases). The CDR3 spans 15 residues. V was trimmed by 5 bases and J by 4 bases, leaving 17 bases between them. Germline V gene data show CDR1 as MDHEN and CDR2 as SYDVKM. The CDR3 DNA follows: TGTGCCAGCAGTCCAACCCCCTCGGGGGGCACTGAAGCTTTCTTT. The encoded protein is CASSPTPSGGTEAFF.

CDR3 in amino acids: CASSLFYRAQHETQYF. For the CDR3, the DNA is TGCGCCAGCAGCTTGTTTTATAGGGCGCAGCATGAGACCCAGTACTTC. The chain recombines TRBV5-1 with TRBJ2-5; D is unclear. The CDR3 runs 16 residues. V was clipped by 1 base and J by 5 bases, with 18 bases between them. The germline gives CDR1 SGHRS, CDR2 YFSETQ.

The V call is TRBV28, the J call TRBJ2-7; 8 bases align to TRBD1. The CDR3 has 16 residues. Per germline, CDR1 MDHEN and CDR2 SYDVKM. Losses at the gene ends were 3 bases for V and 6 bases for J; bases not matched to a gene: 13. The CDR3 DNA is TGTGCCAGCAGTTTGATTGGGTGGACAGGGCTAATCGAGCAGTACTTC. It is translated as CASSLIGWTGLIEQYF.

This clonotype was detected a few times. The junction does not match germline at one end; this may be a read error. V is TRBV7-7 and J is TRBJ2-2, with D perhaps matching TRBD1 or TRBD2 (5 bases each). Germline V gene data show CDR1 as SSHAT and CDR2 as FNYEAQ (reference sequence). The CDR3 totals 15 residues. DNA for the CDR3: TGTGCTAGCAGCTTAGAGGGACCCTCCACCGGGGAGCTGTTTTTT. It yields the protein CASSLEGPSTGELFF. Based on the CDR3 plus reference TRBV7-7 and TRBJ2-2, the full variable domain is GAGVSQSPRYKVTKRGQDVTLRCDPISSHATLYWYQQALGQGPEFLTYFNYEAQPDKSGLPSDRFSAERPEGSISTLTIQRTEQRDSAMYRCASSLEGPSTGELFFGEGSRLTVL.

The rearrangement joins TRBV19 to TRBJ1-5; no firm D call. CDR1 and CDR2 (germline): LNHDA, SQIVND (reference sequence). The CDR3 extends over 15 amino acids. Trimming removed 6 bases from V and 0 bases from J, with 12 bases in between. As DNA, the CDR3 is TGTGCCAGTAGCCCGAGTAGATATAGCAATCAGCCCCAGCATTTT. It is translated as CASSPSRYSNQPQHF.

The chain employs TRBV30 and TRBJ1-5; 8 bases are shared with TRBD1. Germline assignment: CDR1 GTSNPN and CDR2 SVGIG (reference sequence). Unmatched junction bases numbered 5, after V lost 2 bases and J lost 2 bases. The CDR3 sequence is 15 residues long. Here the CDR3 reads CAWSSGQGGNQPQHF. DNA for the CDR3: TGTGCCTGGAGTTCCGGACAGGGTGGCAATCAGCCCCAGCATTTT.

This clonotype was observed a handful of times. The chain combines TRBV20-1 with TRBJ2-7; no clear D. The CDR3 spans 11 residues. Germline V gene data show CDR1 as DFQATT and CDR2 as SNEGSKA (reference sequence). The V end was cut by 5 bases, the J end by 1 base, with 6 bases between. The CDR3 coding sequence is TGCAGTGCTCCTAAATCCTACGAGCAGTACTTC. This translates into CSAPKSYEQYF.

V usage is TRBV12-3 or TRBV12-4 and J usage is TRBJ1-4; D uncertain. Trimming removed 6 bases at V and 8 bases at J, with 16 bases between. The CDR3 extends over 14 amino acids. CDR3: CASSHASGGEKLFF. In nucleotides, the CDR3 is TGTGCCAGCAGCCACGCCTCGGGAGGCGAAAAACTGTTTTTT.

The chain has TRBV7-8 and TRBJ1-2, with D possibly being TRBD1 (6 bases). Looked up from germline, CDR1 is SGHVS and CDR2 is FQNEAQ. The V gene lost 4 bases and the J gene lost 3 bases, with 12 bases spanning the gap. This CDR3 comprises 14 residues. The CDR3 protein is CASSWLTGDYGYTF. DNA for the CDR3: TGTGCCAGCAGCTGGTTGACAGGCGACTATGGCTACACCTTC.